The 23 T cell receptor beta chains below were found in one sample sequenced in a study of blood T cell repertoires in COVID-19. Sequenced by immunoSEQ multiplex PCR; TCRdb stores in-frame clones only, minus some. The data hold about 180,000 clones, with roughly 89% observed a single time. The sample was peripheral blood. These receptors came from a woman between 70 and 85 years old with COVID-19, enrolled during active disease.

The rearrangement joins TRBV7-8 to TRBJ1-2; possible D gene TRBD1, 6 bases. This CDR3 region has 14 residues. CDR1 is SGHVS and CDR2 is FQNEAQ in the germline V gene. Trimming cost V 5 bases and J 4 bases, with 14 bases left between them. DNA for the CDR3: TGTGCCAGCAGCGATCACAGGGTCGGCTATGGCTACACCTTC. Translated, it gives CASSDHRVGYGYTF.

The chain couples TRBV30 to TRBJ2-2; maybe TRBD1 (6 bases). Trimming cost V 0 bases and J 0 bases, with 11 bases left between them. The CDR3 contains 16 residues. The germline CDR1 and CDR2 sequences are GTSNPN and SVGIG (reference sequence). The CDR3 DNA follows: TGTGCCTGGAGTGTTAGGGGGACAACGAACACCGGGGAGCTGTTTTTT. Its translation is CAWSVRGTTNTGELFF.

This chain uses TRBV18 with TRBJ2-2; tentative D call: TRBD1 (6 bases). This CDR3 has 16 amino acids. Germline CDR1 reads KGHSH; CDR2 reads LQKENI. Trimming stripped 3 bases from V and 2 bases from J, with 13 bases between. The CDR3 nucleotides are TGTGCCAGCTCACCCAATCAGGGGAGTAACACCGGGGAGCTGTTTTTT. Translating gives CASSPNQGSNTGELFF.

As regards this clone: Different DNA sequences within this sample yield the same CDR3. This chain uses TRBV3-1 (or the pseudogene TRBV3-2) with TRBJ2-7; maybe TRBD1 (5 bases). The germline V gene has CDR1 LGHDT and CDR2 YNNKEL (reference sequence). V lost 3 bases to trimming and J lost 2 bases, with 5 bases between them. The CDR3 runs to 12 residues. CDR3 sequence: CASSQDTYEQYF. In DNA form, the CDR3 reads TGTGCCAGCAGCCAGGACACCTACGAGCAGTACTTC.

The chain has TRBV6-5 and TRBJ1-5; D is ambiguous. V was pared by 0 bases and J by 7 bases, with 7 bases between. Germline V gene lookup returns CDR1 MNHEY and CDR2 SVGAGI. The CDR3 runs 13 residues. DNA of the CDR3: TGTGCCAGCAGTTACTCCAGGAAACAGCCCCAGCATTTT. Translating it yields CASSYSRKQPQHF.

This chain joins TRBV2 and TRBJ2-5; 11 bases agree with TRBD2. The V and J ends lost 11 bases and 2 bases, in that order; junction bases with no gene match: 4. CDR1 and CDR2 from the germline V gene are SNHLY and FYNNEI. There are 13 residues in the CDR3. CDR3 protein: CARGLAGQETQYF. As DNA, the CDR3 is TGTGCCCGCGGACTAGCGGGTCAAGAGACCCAGTACTTC.

This rearrangement joins TRBV19 to TRBJ2-2, with 11 bases aligning to TRBD1. The V and J ends lost 0 bases and 6 bases, in that order; junction bases with no gene match: 3. In germline, CDR1 is LNHDA, CDR2 SQIVND (reference sequence). This CDR3 contains 16 residues. The CDR3 DNA is TGTGCCAGTAGTATAGATCGGGACAGGGGGGCCGGGGAGCTGTTTTTT. It is translated as CASSIDRDRGAGELFF.

The chain recombines TRBV11-3 with TRBJ2-3; D may be TRBD2 (6 bases). Trimming removed 6 bases from V and 0 bases from J, with 10 bases in between. Germline assignment: CDR1 SGHNT and CDR2 YENEEA. CDR3 size: 14 residues. CDR3 in amino acids: CASRLASSTDTQYF. The CDR3 nucleotides read TGTGCCAGCAGGCTAGCGTCTAGCACAGATACGCAGTATTTT.

The genes are TRBV19 and TRBJ1-1; possibly TRBD1 for D (5 bases). Germline CDR1 is LNHDA and CDR2 is SQIVND (reference sequence). This CDR3 region has 14 residues. The V end was cut by 0 bases, the J end by 1 base, with 6 bases between. The chain's CDR3 is CASSIDRENTEAFF. Here the CDR3 DNA reads TGTGCCAGTAGTATAGACAGGGAGAACACTGAAGCTTTCTTT.

This clone showed up just once. The genes are TRBV9 and TRBJ2-5, with 11 nucleotides matching TRBD1. CDR1 SGDLS and CDR2 YYNGEE come from the germline V gene. Trimming cost V 3 bases and J 7 bases; bases outside gene matches: 11. The CDR3 has 16 amino acids. CDR3 loop: CASSATMDRGLGTQYF. CDR3 nucleotide sequence: TGTGCCAGCAGCGCAACTATGGACAGGGGGCTTGGGACCCAGTACTTC.

The chain employs TRBV19 and TRBJ2-1, with D maybe TRBD2 (6 bases). The germline CDR1 and CDR2 sequences are LNHDA and SQIVND (reference sequence). V was shortened by 3 bases and J by 8 bases, with 20 bases between the two germline ends. The CDR3 is 16 residues long. In nucleotides, the CDR3 is TGTGCCAGTAGTATCAACCCGGGAGTAAATGGGCATGAGCAGTTCTTC. Protein sequence: CASSINPGVNGHEQFF.

Points on this clone: The junction departs from germline at one end; a sequencing error may be responsible. The chain is built from TRBV5-5 and TRBJ1-2, with a weak D call TRBD1 (6 bases). This CDR3 spans 16 amino acids. CDR1 is SGHKS and CDR2 is YYEKEE in the germline V gene (reference sequence). The CDR3 sequence: CASSLTQGGDSYGHTF. For the CDR3, the DNA is TGTGCCAGCAGCTTAACGCAAGGGGGAGACTCCTATGGCCACACCTTC.

As concerns this clone: Other nucleotide sequences in the sample specify the same CDR3. The chain joins TRBV12-3 or TRBV12-4 to TRBJ2-1, with 8 positions matching TRBD2. This CDR3 region has 11 residues. V lost 6 bases, J lost 9 bases, and 1 base stayed unmatched. The CDR3 DNA is TGTGCCAGCAGCCTAGCGGGTGAGCAGTTCTTC. Encoded protein: CASSLAGEQFF.

The rearrangement joins TRBV4-3 to TRBJ2-1, with 10 bases fitting TRBD2. V gave up 7 bases and J gave up 0 bases; unmatched junction bases: 3. Germline lookup yields CDR1 LGHNA and CDR2 YSLEER. CDR3 length: 15 amino acids. The CDR3 is CASKSGRDSYNEQFF. The CDR3 nucleotides read TGCGCCAGCAAGAGCGGGAGGGACTCCTACAATGAGCAGTTCTTC.

The V and J genes are TRBV6-5 and TRBJ2-7; 7 bases match TRBD2. CDR3 size: 15 residues. V was pared by 7 bases and J by 6 bases, with 15 bases of the junction left unmatched. Germline V lookup: CDR1 MNHEY, CDR2 SVGAGI. In DNA form, the CDR3 reads TGTGCCAGCAAAGGACTGGGGGGAGGGCCTAGCGAGCAGTACTTC. Protein sequence: CASKGLGGGPSEQYF.

The gene calls are TRBV6-5 and TRBJ1-1; 9 nucleotides align to TRBD1. Germline V gives CDR1 MNHEY, CDR2 SVGAGI. The CDR3 has 13 residues. After removal of 6 bases from V and 5 bases from J, the junction contained 4 bases not matched to a gene. The CDR3 region is CASRATGGTEAFF. The CDR3 nucleotides read TGTGCCAGCAGAGCGACAGGGGGGACTGAAGCTTTCTTT.

The V and J genes are TRBV2 and TRBJ1-5; weak D call: TRBD1 (5 bases). The CDR3 has 12 amino acids. Germline V gene data show CDR1 as SNHLY and CDR2 as FYNNEI. V was trimmed by 3 bases and J by 9 bases, leaving 9 bases between them. This CDR3 is CASSDRAGPQHF. The CDR3, as DNA: TGTGCCAGCAGTGACAGGGCCGGGCCCCAGCATTTT. The full variable domain, rest sourced from reference TRBV2 and TRBJ1-5, is EPEVTQTPSHQVTQMGQEVILRCVPISNHLYFYWYRQILGQKVEFLVSFYNNEISEKSEIFDDQFSVERPDGSNFTLKIRSTKLEDSAMYFCASSDRAGPQHFGDGTRLSIL.

This clone occurred a few times. CDR3 region: CATSDETGGVSQPQHF. For the CDR3, the DNA is TGTGCCACCAGTGATGAGACAGGGGGGGTTAGTCAGCCCCAGCATTTT. The V and J genes are TRBV24-1 and TRBJ1-5; 9 positions match TRBD1. This CDR3 comprises 16 residues. Germline V lookup: CDR1 KGHDR, CDR2 SFDVKD. The ends lost 3 bases at V and 6 bases at J; junction bases unmatched: 8.

The CDR3 protein is CATTAGGYEQYF. The CDR3 DNA is TGTGCCACCACGGCCGGGGGGTACGAGCAGTACTTC. The chain is built from TRBV19 and TRBJ2-7; 7 bases agree with TRBD2. CDR1 is LNHDA and CDR2 is SQIVND in the germline V gene (reference sequence). Trimming cost V 10 bases and J 4 bases; bases outside gene matches: 7. There are 12 residues in the CDR3. Supplemented by reference TRBV19 and TRBJ2-7, the full variable domain reads DGGITQSPKYLFRKEGQNVTLSCEQNLNHDAMYWYRQDPGQGLRLIYYSQIVNDFQKGDIAEGYSVSREKKESFPLTVTSAQKNPTAFYLCATTAGGYEQYFGPGTRLTVT.

This chain joins TRBV28 and TRBJ1-1, with D unclear. Per the germline V gene, CDR1 is MDHEN and CDR2 is SYDVKM. Trimming pared 3 bases from V and 0 bases from J, leaving 17 bases between. This CDR3 has 17 amino acids. This chain's CDR3 is CASSLWQLKRMNTEAFF. DNA of the CDR3: TGTGCCAGCAGTTTGTGGCAGCTAAAGAGGATGAACACTGAAGCTTTCTTT.

V gene TRBV9 combines with J gene TRBJ2-5; perhaps TRBD1 as D (6 bases). Germline CDR1 is SGDLS and CDR2 is YYNGEE. This CDR3 contains 15 residues. Trimming left V 1 base short and J 0 bases short, with 10 bases between. In DNA, the CDR3 is TGTGCCAGCAGCGTACGACAGGACAACCAAGAGACCCAGTACTTC. As protein: CASSVRQDNQETQYF.

The chain combines TRBV11-2 with TRBJ1-5; D ambiguous. V was clipped by 1 base and J by 7 bases, with 8 bases between them. The CDR3 extends over 13 amino acids. Germline-derived CDR1 and CDR2 are SGHAT and FQNNGV. The CDR3 here is CASSLGAAQPQHF. For the CDR3, the DNA is TGTGCCAGCAGCTTAGGGGCCGCGCAGCCCCAGCATTTT.

The chain has TRBV19 and TRBJ2-7; D is perhaps TRBD1 (6 bases). The V gene lost 10 bases and the J gene lost 4 bases, with 20 bases spanning the gap. There are 14 residues in the CDR3. Looked up from germline, CDR1 is LNHDA and CDR2 is SQIVND (reference sequence). This CDR3 reads CANSDQGSLYEQYF. The CDR3 nucleotides are TGTGCCAACTCAGATCAGGGGAGTCTGTACGAGCAGTACTTC.